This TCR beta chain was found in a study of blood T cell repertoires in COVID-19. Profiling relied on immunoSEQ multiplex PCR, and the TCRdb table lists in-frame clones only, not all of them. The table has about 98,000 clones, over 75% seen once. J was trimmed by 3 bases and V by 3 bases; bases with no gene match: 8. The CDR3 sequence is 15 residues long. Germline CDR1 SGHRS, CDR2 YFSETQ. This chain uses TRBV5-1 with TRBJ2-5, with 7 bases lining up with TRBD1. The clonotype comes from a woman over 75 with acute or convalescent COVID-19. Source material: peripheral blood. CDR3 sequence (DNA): TGCGCCAGCAGCTGGGGGTCGACAGGGAAAGAGACCCAGTACTTC. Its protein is CASSWGSTGKETQYF.